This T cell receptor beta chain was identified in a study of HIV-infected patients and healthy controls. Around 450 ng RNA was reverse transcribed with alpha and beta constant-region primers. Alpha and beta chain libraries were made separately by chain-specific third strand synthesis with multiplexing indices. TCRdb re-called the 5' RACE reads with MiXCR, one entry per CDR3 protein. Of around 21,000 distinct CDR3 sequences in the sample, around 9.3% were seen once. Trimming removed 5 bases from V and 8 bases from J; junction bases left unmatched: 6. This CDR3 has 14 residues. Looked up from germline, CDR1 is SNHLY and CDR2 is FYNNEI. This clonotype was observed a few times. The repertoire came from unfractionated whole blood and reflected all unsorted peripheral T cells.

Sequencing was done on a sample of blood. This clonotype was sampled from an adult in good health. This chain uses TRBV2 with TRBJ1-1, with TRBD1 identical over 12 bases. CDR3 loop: CASSKGQGAVEAFF. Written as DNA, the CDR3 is TGTGCCAGCAGTAAGGGACAGGGGGCGGTGGAAGCTTTCTTT. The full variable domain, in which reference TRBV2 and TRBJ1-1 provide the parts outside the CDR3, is EPEVTQTPSHQVTQMGQEVILRCVPISNHLYFYWYRQILGQKVEFLVSFYNNEISEKSEIFDDQFSVERPDGSNFTLKIRSTKLEDSAMYFCASSKGQGAVEAFFGQGTRLTVV.